This T cell receptor beta chain originates from a study of identical twins. The germline V gene encodes CDR1 KGHSH and CDR2 LQKENI. V was shortened by 4 bases and J by 1 base, with 7 bases between the two germline ends. The CDR3 contains 13 residues. In its sample, this clonotype was seen many times. MiXCR, applied by TCRdb to the 5' RACE reads, yields one record per CDR3 protein. The data contain 420,000 or so distinct CDR3 sequences, under 20% of them singletons. Sequenced material: naive T cells sorted from blood. This clonotype originated in a man between 50 and 59 years old in good health. The V and J genes are TRBV18 and TRBJ1-1; no firm D call. Here the CDR3 DNA reads TGTGCCAGCTCACATGACAAGAACACTGAAGCTTTCTTT. Translated, it gives CASSHDKNTEAFF.